This T cell receptor (beta chain) was identified in a study of T cell clonotyping in hematopoietic cell transplantation. Study-wide results and caveats: After transplant, recipient diversity fell while pathologically expanded clonotypes grew through day 180. Without cell sorting, CD4 versus CD8 contributions remain unresolved. Graft donor and pretransplant recipient Inverse Simpson Index values predicted broader posttransplant TCR diversity.

Samples: about 28 days before transplant, then days 30, 100 and 180 after. Some clones are missing from TCRdb's copy, which holds only in-frame ones; the method was immunoSEQ multiplex PCR. The sample has over 8,500 clones, less than 90% seen once. Germline CDR1 SNHLY, CDR2 FYNNEI. With 6 bases removed from V and 0 bases from J, the gap between germline ends came to 11 bases. The CDR3 is 14 residues long. As regards this clone: No antigen is known for it.

The chain combines TRBV2 with TRBJ1-1, with D uncertain. The sample was PBMCs, taken 180 days after allogeneic stem cell transplant. This sequence was found in a human patient who had an allogeneic stem cell transplant, so the T cells may come from the graft donor. The donor label of this sample is uncertain. Some clones in this sample may be carry-over from other donors' samples. The CDR3 nucleotides are TGTGCCAGCAGCGGACGGAAAATGAACACTGAAGCTTTCTTT. It specifies CASSGRKMNTEAFF.